Listed here are 17 T cell receptor beta chains from one sample, sequenced in a study of tumor and adjacent non-tumor tissue in lung cancer. Three rounds of nested PCR, following a modified ARM-PCR protocol, produced the TCRbeta library. TCRdb reprocessed the multiplex PCR reads with MiXCR, giving one entry per CDR3 protein. The sample lists more than 45,000 distinct CDR3 sequences, about 79% occurring once. The template was RNA from unsorted bulk tissue. This non-tumor lung sample came from over 3 cm beyond the tumor edge. The specimen was distant non-tumor lung tissue. The source is a woman in her sixties with non-small cell lung cancer.

Concerning this clonotype itself: Without the conserved terminal phenylalanine or tryptophan, this CDR3 likely stems from a read error. The DNA is left out, because the CDR3 cannot be placed on it with certainty; the CDR3 is given as TCRdb lists it. The chain has TRBV19 and TRBJ2-7. The CDR3 contains 13 residues when both ends are counted. The germline CDR1 and CDR2 sequences are LNHDA and SQIVND (reference sequence). This chain's CDR3 is CASSMDRSYEQNI.

This chain connects TRBV6-6 to TRBJ2-3, with 8 bases matching TRBD2. The length of the CDR3 is 12 residues. The germline V gene encodes CDR1 MNHNY and CDR2 SVGAGI (reference sequence). Germline trimming cut 9 bases from V and 5 bases from J; bases unmatched to any gene: 4. The CDR3 region is CASSGMGDTQYF. CDR3 sequence (DNA): TGTGCCAGTAGCGGGATGGGAGATACGCAGTATTTT.

The chain couples TRBV11-2 to TRBJ2-7; perhaps TRBD2 as D (5 bases). The CDR3 runs to 15 residues. CDR1 and CDR2 (germline): SGHAT, FQNNGV. The CDR3 coding sequence is TGTGGCGGCAGCCTAGCCCTACCCTTGGCACACGAGCAGTACTTC. Its protein product is CGGSLALPLAHEQYF.

The chain joins TRBV14 to TRBJ2-3; 13 bases line up with TRBD2. After removal of 6 bases from V and 5 bases from J, the junction contained 14 bases not matched to a gene. The CDR3 runs 18 residues. CDR1 and CDR2 (germline): SGHDN, FVKESK. DNA for the CDR3: TGTGCCAGCAGGCAACCCCCGGGACTAGCGGGGAGGTTAGATACGCAGTATTTT. Its translation: CASRQPPGLAGRLDTQYF. Full variable domain (missing parts from reference TRBV14 and TRBJ2-3): EAGVTQFPSHSVIEKGQTVTLRCDPISGHDNLYWYRRVMGKEIKFLLHFVKESKQDESGMPNNRFLAERTGGTYSTLKVQPAELEDSGVYFCASRQPPGLAGRLDTQYFGPGTRLTVL.

To note about this clonotype: The junction departs from germline at one end; a sequencing error may be responsible. The V call is TRBV6-2 or TRBV6-3, the J call TRBJ1-1; D possibly corresponds to TRBD1 (5 bases). The germline CDR1 and CDR2 sequences are MNHEY and SVGEGT. There are 14 residues in the CDR3. The CDR3 DNA reads as TGTGCCAGCAGTCATGGCCGGGGCGGCACAGAAGCTCTCTTT. Its translation: CASSHGRGGTEALF.

This clonotype has just one count. The junction and the germline gene differ at one end; a read error may be behind it. V gene TRBV10-3 combines with J gene TRBJ1-1, with D unclear. The CDR3 spans 15 residues. Germline assignment: CDR1 ENHRY and CDR2 SYGVKD. The CDR3 nucleotides read TGTGCCATCAGTGGCGGGCGTGGACTGGGCACTGAAACTTTCTTT. Its protein is CAISGGRGLGTETFF.

With regard to this clonotype: The junction and the germline gene differ at one end; a read error may be behind it. The rearrangement uses TRBV11-2 and TRBJ2-1; 7 nucleotides line up with TRBD1. The CDR3 extends over 16 amino acids. The germline gives CDR1 SGHAT, CDR2 FQNNGV. CDR3 nucleotides: TGTGCCGGCAGCTCCCATAGGGGGCTAGAGCGCAATGAGCAGTTCTTC. As protein: CAGSSHRGLERNEQFF.

This chain uses TRBV6-2 or TRBV6-3 with TRBJ2-2; TRBD2 might be the D (8 bases). The CDR3 has 14 residues. The germline CDR1 and CDR2 sequences are MNHEY and SVGEGT. The CDR3 loop is CANRGLENTGELFF. In DNA, the CDR3 is TGTGCTAACAGGGGACTAGAGAACACCGGGGAGCTGTTTTTT.

On this clonotype: At one end, the junction sequence differs from germline, possibly due to a read error. The rearrangement uses TRBV4-3 and TRBJ1-5; TRBD1 agrees at 7 bases. The V gene's germline CDR1 is LGHNA and CDR2 YSLEER. The length of the CDR3 is 20 residues. CDR3 residues: CASSQDLSTGQEGANQAQHF. As DNA, the CDR3 is TGCGCCAGCAGCCAAGATCTAAGTACAGGACAGGAAGGCGCAAATCAGGCCCAGCATTTT.

This chain links TRBV18 with TRBJ2-6, with 8 nucleotides matching TRBD1. The CDR3 loop spans 16 amino acids. V gave up 6 bases and J gave up 0 bases; unmatched junction bases: 4. The germline V gene has CDR1 KGHSH and CDR2 LQKENI. This CDR3 reads CASSQQGGSGANVLTF. CDR3 sequence (DNA): TGTGCCAGCTCCCAACAGGGGGGCTCTGGGGCCAACGTCCTGACTTTC.

The chain combines TRBV6-2 or TRBV6-3 with TRBJ1-2; no clear D. The CDR3 has 13 amino acids. Germline CDR1 MNHEY, CDR2 SVGEGT. The V end was cut by 9 bases, the J end by 7 bases, with 18 bases between. The CDR3 DNA reads TGTGCCAGTATCGGCAAGGAAGACTCTGGCTACACCTTC. Translation: CASIGKEDSGYTF.

On this clonotype: Germline and junction disagree at one end, which may indicate a read error. V and J are TRBV7-9 and TRBJ1-1; 8 positions match TRBD1. CDR1 SEHNR and CDR2 FQNEAQ come from the germline V gene (reference sequence). CDR3 length: 13 amino acids. This chain's CDR3 is CVSSLTGDTEAFF. The CDR3 DNA sequence: TGTGTCAGCAGCCTGACAGGGGACACTGAAGCTTTCTTT.

V is TRBV5-6 and J is TRBJ1-1; D unresolved. CDR1 is SGHDT and CDR2 is YYEEEE in the germline V gene. The V and J ends lost 4 bases and 13 bases respectively, with 20 bases between them. CDR3 length: 13 amino acids. The CDR3 reads CASSLRNGEVVFF. The CDR3 nucleotides are TGTGCCAGCAGCCTAAGGAACGGGGAGGTGGTTTTCTTT.

This sequence joins TRBV4-2 and TRBJ1-2, with a weak D call TRBD1 (5 bases). Germline-derived CDR1 and CDR2 are LGHNA and YNFKEQ. Trimming took off 9 bases at V and 0 bases at J, with 17 bases between the two ends. The CDR3 loop spans 15 amino acids. The CDR3 coding sequence is TGTGCCAGTATCCAGAACGGGACCTCTAACTATGGCTACACCTTC. Translating it yields CASIQNGTSNYGYTF.

For this clonotype: No conserved phenylalanine or tryptophan is present at the end of the CDR3, so a read error is the likely explanation. The chain uses TRBV11-1 and TRBJ2-7; TRBD1 is a possible D gene (9 bases). Looked up from germline, CDR1 is SGHAT and CDR2 is FQDESV (reference sequence). There are 16 residues in the CDR3. This CDR3 reads CTSSLAGQGGSYEQYL. In DNA, the CDR3 is TGTACCAGCAGCTTAGCGGGACAGGGAGGGTCCTACGAGCAGTACCTC.

Remarks on this clonotype: Mismatch with germline at one junction end may stem from a read error. This chain links TRBV2 with TRBJ2-1, with D tentatively TRBD2 (6 bases). The CDR3 runs 14 residues. Germline V gene sequence: CDR1 SNHLY, CDR2 FYNNEI. The CDR3, as DNA: TGTGCCAGCCGTCCGGGAGTAACCTACAATGGGCAGTTCTTC. Amino acids: CASRPGVTYNGQFF.

This clonotype came up once. This chain links TRBV20-1 with TRBJ2-1; 9 nucleotides match TRBD1. Trimming cost V 3 bases and J 4 bases; bases outside gene matches: 10. Looked up from germline, CDR1 is DFQATT and CDR2 is SNEGSKA (reference sequence). This CDR3 is 16 amino acids long. CDR3 residues: CSASDGQGKLYNEQFF. The CDR3 DNA sequence: TGCAGTGCTAGTGATGGACAGGGGAAACTTTACAATGAGCAGTTCTTC.